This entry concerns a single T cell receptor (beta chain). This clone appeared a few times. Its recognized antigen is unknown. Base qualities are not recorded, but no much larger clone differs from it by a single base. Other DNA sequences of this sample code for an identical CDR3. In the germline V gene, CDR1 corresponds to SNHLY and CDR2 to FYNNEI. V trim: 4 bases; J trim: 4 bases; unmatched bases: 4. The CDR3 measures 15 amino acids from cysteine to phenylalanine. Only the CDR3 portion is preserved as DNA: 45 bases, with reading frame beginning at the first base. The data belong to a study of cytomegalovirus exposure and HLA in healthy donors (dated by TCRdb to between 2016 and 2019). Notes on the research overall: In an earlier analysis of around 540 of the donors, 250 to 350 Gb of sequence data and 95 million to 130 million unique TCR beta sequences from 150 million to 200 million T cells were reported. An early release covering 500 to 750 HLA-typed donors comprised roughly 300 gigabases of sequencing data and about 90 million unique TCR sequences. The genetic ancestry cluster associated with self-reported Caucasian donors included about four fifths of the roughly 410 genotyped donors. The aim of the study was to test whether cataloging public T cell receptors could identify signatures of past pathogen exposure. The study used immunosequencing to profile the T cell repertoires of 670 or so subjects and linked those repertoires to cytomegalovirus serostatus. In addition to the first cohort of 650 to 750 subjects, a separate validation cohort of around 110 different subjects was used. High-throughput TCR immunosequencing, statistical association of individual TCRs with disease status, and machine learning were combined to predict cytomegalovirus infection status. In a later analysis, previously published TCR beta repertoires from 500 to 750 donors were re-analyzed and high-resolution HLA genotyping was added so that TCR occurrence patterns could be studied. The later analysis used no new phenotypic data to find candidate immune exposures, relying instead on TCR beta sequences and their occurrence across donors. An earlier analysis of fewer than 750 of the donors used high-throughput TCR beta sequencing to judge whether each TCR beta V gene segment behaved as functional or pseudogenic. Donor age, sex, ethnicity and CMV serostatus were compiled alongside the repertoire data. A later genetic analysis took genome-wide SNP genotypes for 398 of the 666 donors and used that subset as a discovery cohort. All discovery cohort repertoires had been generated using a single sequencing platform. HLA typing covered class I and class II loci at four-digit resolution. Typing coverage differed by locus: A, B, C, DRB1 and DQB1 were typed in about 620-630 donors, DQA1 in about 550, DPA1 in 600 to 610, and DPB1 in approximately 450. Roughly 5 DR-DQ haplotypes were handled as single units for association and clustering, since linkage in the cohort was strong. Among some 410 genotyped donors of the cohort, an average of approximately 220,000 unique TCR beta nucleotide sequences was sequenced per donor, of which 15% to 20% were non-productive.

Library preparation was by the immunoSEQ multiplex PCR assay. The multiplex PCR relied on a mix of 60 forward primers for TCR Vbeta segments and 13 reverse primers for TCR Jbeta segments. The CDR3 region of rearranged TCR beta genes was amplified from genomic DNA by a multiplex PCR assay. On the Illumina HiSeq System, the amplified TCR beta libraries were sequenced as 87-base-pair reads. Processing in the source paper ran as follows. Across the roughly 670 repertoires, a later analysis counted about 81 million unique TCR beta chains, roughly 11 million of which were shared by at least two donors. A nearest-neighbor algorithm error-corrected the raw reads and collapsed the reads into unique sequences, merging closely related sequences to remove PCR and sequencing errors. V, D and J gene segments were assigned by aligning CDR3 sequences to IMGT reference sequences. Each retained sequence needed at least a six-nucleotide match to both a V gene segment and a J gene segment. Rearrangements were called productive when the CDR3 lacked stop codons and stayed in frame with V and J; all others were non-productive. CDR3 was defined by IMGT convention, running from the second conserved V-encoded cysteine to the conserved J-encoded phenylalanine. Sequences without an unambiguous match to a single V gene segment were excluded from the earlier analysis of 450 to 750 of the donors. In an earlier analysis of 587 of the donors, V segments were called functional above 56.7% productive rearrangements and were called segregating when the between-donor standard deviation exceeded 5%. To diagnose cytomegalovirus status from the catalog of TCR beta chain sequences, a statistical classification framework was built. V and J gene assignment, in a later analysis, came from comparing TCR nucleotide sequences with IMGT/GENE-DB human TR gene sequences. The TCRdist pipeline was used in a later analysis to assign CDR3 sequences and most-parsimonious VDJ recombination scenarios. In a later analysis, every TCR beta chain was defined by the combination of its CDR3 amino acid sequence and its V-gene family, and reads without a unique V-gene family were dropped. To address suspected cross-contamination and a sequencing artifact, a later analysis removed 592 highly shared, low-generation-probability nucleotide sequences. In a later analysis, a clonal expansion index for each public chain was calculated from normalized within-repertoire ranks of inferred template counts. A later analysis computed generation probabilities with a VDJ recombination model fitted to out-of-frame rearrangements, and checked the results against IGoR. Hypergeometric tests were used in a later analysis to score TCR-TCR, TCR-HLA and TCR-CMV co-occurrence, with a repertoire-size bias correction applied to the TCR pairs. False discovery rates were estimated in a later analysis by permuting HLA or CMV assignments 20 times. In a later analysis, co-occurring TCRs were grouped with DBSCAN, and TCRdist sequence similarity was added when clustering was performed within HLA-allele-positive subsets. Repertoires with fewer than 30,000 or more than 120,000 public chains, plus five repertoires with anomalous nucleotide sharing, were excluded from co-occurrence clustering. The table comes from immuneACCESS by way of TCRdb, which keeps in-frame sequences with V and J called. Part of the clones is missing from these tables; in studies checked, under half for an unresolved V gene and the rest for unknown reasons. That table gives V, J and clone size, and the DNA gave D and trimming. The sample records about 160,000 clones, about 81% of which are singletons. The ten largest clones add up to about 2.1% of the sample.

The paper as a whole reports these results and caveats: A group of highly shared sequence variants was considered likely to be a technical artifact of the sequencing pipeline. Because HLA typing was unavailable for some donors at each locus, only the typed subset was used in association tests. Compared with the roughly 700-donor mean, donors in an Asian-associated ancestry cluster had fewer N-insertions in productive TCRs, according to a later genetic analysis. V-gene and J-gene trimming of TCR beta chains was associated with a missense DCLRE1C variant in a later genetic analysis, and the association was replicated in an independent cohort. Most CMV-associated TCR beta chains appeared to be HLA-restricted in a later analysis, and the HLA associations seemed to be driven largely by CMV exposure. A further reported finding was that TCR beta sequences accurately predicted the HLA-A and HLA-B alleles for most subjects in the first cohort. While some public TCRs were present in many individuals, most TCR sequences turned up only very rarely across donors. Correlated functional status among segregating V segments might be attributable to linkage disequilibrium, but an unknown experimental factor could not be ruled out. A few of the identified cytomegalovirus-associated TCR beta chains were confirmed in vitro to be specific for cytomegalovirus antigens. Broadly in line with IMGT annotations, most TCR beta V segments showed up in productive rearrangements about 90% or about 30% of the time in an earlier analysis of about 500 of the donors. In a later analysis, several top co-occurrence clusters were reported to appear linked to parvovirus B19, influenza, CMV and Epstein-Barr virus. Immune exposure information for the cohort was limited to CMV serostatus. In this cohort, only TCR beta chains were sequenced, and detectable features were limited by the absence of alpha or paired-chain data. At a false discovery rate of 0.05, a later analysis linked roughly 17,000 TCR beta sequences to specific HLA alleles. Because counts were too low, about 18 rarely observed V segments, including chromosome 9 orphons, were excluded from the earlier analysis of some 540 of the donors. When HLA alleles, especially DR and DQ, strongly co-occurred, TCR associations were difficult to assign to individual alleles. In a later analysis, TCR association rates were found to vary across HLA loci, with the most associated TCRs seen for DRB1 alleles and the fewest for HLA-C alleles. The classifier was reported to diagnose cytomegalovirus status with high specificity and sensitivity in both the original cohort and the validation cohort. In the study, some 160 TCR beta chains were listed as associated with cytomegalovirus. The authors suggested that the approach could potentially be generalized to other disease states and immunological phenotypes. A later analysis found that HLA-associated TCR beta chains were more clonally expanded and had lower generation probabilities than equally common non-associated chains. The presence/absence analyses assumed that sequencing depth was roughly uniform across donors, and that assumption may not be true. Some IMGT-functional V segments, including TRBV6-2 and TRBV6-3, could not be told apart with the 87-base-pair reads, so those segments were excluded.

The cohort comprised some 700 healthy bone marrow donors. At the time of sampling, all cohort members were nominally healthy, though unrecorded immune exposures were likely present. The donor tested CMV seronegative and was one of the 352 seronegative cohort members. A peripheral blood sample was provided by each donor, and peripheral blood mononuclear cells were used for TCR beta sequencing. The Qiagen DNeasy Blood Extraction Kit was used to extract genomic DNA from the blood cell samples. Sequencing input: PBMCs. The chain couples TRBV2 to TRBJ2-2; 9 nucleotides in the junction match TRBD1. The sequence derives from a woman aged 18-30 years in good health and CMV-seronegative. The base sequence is TGTGCCAGCAGTGGGGACAGGGCTGGCACCGGGGAGCTGTTTTTT. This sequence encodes CASSGDRAGTGELFF.